One T cell receptor (beta chain) is described in this entry. Here immunoSEQ multiplex PCR was the method, and the copy in TCRdb shows in-frame clones only, minus some. This sample yields about 190,000 clones, of which almost 90% are seen a single time; 0.62% belongs to the top ten. This entry belongs to a study of blood T cell repertoires in COVID-19. From germline, CDR1 is LNHDA and CDR2 SQIVND (reference sequence). V gave up 3 bases and J gave up 6 bases, with 12 bases separating them. The CDR3 is made up of 14 amino acids. The sample consisted of peripheral blood. V gene TRBV19 combines with J gene TRBJ2-1; no definite D call. This TCR was recovered from a man over 45 with acute or convalescent COVID-19. The CDR3 is CASSIPQAVNEQFF. The CDR3 nucleotides are TGTGCCAGTAGTATTCCCCAAGCCGTCAATGAGCAGTTCTTC.